This TCR beta chain was retrieved from a study of OX40 agonist ivuxolimab in advanced cancers. Study details: Melanoma, hepatocellular carcinoma, head and neck or renal cell cancer occurred in dose-escalation patients. With a range of 23 to 79, age averaged roughly 60 years, and roughly 80% were male. Overall study results and limits: Patients with a partial response at 0.1-3.0 mg/kg had among the lowest clonal expansion.

This clone was seen once. The antigen is not known. Clones were read by immunoSEQ multiplex PCR, and TCRdb kept only the in-frame ones, dropping some. This table has some 60,000 clones, about 87% appearing once. CDR3 length: 13 amino acids. In germline, CDR1 is SNHLY, CDR2 FYNNEI. V lost 7 bases and J 8 bases, leaving 15 bases between the germline ends. Sequenced material: CD4+ or CD8+ T cells sorted from blood, taken in a trial of the OX40 agonist ivuxolimab. The origin of this receptor is an adult with an advanced solid tumor such as melanoma, head and neck, liver or kidney cancer. The chain joins TRBV2 to TRBJ2-1; TRBD1 is a possible D gene (7 bases). The CDR3, as DNA: TGTGCCAGCACCAGAACAGGGGACTATGAGCAGTTCTTC. Translation gives CASTRTGDYEQFF.